Listed below are T cell receptor beta chains from one sample, sequenced in a study of T cell responses to AZD1222 COVID-19 vaccine. Measured with immunoSEQ multiplex PCR; TCRdb has only the in-frame clones, and not every one. The sample contains tens of thousands of clones, roughly 90% of which appear only once. This specimen consisted of peripheral blood, obtained on day 0 of AZD1222 vaccination. These receptors were taken from an adult in good health. CDR3s include the opening cysteine and the closing phenylalanine or tryptophan. The D gene is left open where the match is weak. Not all rows give a size; the values are once, few, many and, for expanded clones, a class.

clone size: .; J gene: TRBJ1-1; D gene: .; V gene: TRBV29-1; CDR3 protein: CSVVHSSNTEAFF; CDR3 DNA: TGCAGCGTTGTTCACAGTTCGAACACTGAAGCTTTCTTT
clone size: .; J gene: TRBJ2-3; D gene: TRBD1; V gene: TRBV19; CDR3 protein: CASSDRGRSDTQYF; CDR3 DNA: TGTGCCAGTAGCGACAGGGGGCGCTCAGATACGCAGTATTTT
clone size: .; J gene: TRBJ1-3; D gene: .; V gene: TRBV4-2; CDR3 protein: CASSQGVSGNTIYF; CDR3 DNA: TGTGCCAGCAGCCAAGGGGTCTCTGGAAACACCATATATTTT
clone size: .; J gene: TRBJ1-4; D gene: TRBD1; V gene: TRBV29-1; CDR3 protein: CSVVGTGADNEKLFF; CDR3 DNA: TGCAGCGTTGTCGGGACAGGGGCAGATAATGAAAAACTGTTTTTT
clone size: .; J gene: TRBJ1-1; D gene: .; V gene: TRBV7-9; CDR3 protein: CASNNPPRGRTEAFF; CDR3 DNA: TGTGCCAGCAACAATCCCCCCCGGGGGCGGACTGAAGCTTTCTTT
clone size: .; J gene: TRBJ1-2; D gene: .; V gene: TRBV4-3; CDR3 protein: CASSQDATADGYTF; CDR3 DNA: TGCGCCAGCAGCCAAGATGCAACGGCAGATGGCTACACCTTC
clone size: .; J gene: TRBJ1-6; D gene: .; V gene: TRBV15; CDR3 protein: CATSRGNQNNSPLHF; CDR3 DNA: TGTGCCACCAGCAGAGGAAACCAGAATAATTCACCCCTCCACTTT
clone size: .; J gene: TRBJ1-2; D gene: .; V gene: TRBV28; CDR3 protein: CASSPMTGLTGGYTF; CDR3 DNA: TGTGCCAGCAGTCCTATGACAGGACTCACGGGGGGCTACACCTTC
clone size: .; J gene: TRBJ1-5; D gene: .; V gene: TRBV19; CDR3 protein: CASSIIQVSQPQHF; CDR3 DNA: TGTGCCAGTAGTATAATCCAGGTATCACAGCCCCAGCATTTT
clone size: .; J gene: TRBJ2-7; D gene: .; V gene: TRBV27; CDR3 protein: CASSPARGSFYEQYF; CDR3 DNA: TGTGCCAGCAGTCCCGCACGGGGTAGTTTCTACGAGCAGTACTTC
clone size: .; J gene: TRBJ1-1; D gene: .; V gene: TRBV2; CDR3 protein: CASSEGSEAFF; CDR3 DNA: TGTGCCAGCAGTGAAGGATCCGAAGCTTTCTTT
clone size: .; J gene: TRBJ2-1; D gene: .; V gene: TRBV11-3; CDR3 protein: CASSLGGDEQFF; CDR3 DNA: TGTGCCAGCAGCTTAGGGGGAGATGAGCAGTTCTTC
clone size: .; J gene: TRBJ2-5; D gene: .; V gene: TRBV5-5; CDR3 protein: CASSLGGSGIQETQYF; CDR3 DNA: TGTGCCAGCAGCTTGGGAGGGTCGGGGATCCAAGAGACCCAGTACTTC
clone size: .; J gene: TRBJ1-2; D gene: .; V gene: TRBV7-9; CDR3 protein: CASSLRGSDYGYTF; CDR3 DNA: TGTGCCAGCAGCTTACGGGGTTCCGACTATGGCTACACCTTC
clone size: .; J gene: TRBJ1-1; D gene: TRBD1; V gene: TRBV19; CDR3 protein: CASSTTGGSEAFF; CDR3 DNA: TGTGCCAGTAGTACGACAGGGGGTTCTGAAGCTTTCTTT
clone size: few; J gene: TRBJ2-7; D gene: .; V gene: TRBV7-9; CDR3 protein: CASSPRTTNSYEQYF; CDR3 DNA: TGTGCCAGCAGCCCCCGGACAACTAACTCCTACGAGCAGTACTTC
clone size: once; J gene: TRBJ2-2; D gene: .; V gene: TRBV5-1; CDR3 protein: CASRQEGSGTGELFF; CDR3 DNA: TGCGCCAGCAGACAGGAGGGTTCGGGGACCGGGGAGCTGTTTTTT
clone size: .; J gene: TRBJ2-7; D gene: TRBD2; V gene: TRBV7-2; CDR3 protein: CASSLWGEGEQYF; CDR3 DNA: TGTGCCAGCAGCTTATGGGGGGAGGGCGAGCAGTACTTC
clone size: .; J gene: TRBJ2-7; D gene: .; V gene: TRBV3-1/TRBV3-2; CDR3 protein: CASSQRGGGTNYEQYF; CDR3 DNA: TGTGCCAGCAGCCAGAGGGGGGGTGGGACAAACTACGAGCAGTACTTC
clone size: .; J gene: TRBJ2-3; D gene: TRBD2; V gene: TRBV3-1/TRBV3-2; CDR3 protein: CASSLGLAGADTQYF; CDR3 DNA: TGTGCCAGCAGCCTCGGACTAGCGGGAGCAGATACGCAGTATTTT
clone size: .; J gene: TRBJ1-2; D gene: .; V gene: TRBV19; CDR3 protein: CASKDGSYFYGYTF; CDR3 DNA: TGTGCCAGTAAAGACGGCAGCTACTTCTATGGCTACACCTTC
clone size: .; J gene: TRBJ1-6; D gene: .; V gene: TRBV5-8; CDR3 protein: CASSWGGRNNSPLHF; CDR3 DNA: TGTGCCAGCAGCTGGGGAGGGAGGAATAATTCACCCCTCCACTTT
clone size: .; J gene: TRBJ2-7; D gene: .; V gene: TRBV11-2; CDR3 protein: CASSPSQGIDEQYF; CDR3 DNA: TGTGCCAGCAGCCCAAGTCAGGGGATAGACGAGCAGTACTTC
clone size: .; J gene: TRBJ2-7; D gene: TRBD1; V gene: TRBV28; CDR3 protein: CASSPGQNSYEQYF; CDR3 DNA: TGTGCCAGCAGCCCGGGACAGAACTCCTACGAGCAGTACTTC
clone size: .; J gene: TRBJ2-5; D gene: TRBD2; V gene: TRBV28; CDR3 protein: CASREGEETQYF; CDR3 DNA: TGTGCCAGCCGGGAGGGCGAAGAGACCCAGTACTTC
clone size: .; J gene: TRBJ1-2; D gene: .; V gene: TRBV7-9; CDR3 protein: CASSPDSLYGYTF; CDR3 DNA: TGTGCCAGCAGCCCGGACTCACTCTATGGCTACACCTTC
clone size: .; J gene: TRBJ1-6; D gene: .; V gene: TRBV7-2; CDR3 protein: CASSPRWGGSSPLHF; CDR3 DNA: TGTGCCAGCAGCCCCCGTTGGGGGGGGAGTTCACCCCTCCACTTT
clone size: .; J gene: TRBJ2-1; D gene: .; V gene: TRBV4-2; CDR3 protein: CASSQEASSYNEQFF; CDR3 DNA: TGTGCCAGCAGCCAAGAGGCCAGCTCCTACAATGAGCAGTTCTTC
clone size: .; J gene: TRBJ2-2; D gene: TRBD2; V gene: TRBV10-3; CDR3 protein: CAISPGGPTGELFF; CDR3 DNA: TGTGCCATCAGCCCGGGAGGGCCCACCGGGGAGCTGTTTTTT
clone size: .; J gene: TRBJ1-1; D gene: .; V gene: TRBV19; CDR3 protein: CASSETDTEAFF; CDR3 DNA: TGTGCCAGTAGTGAGACAGACACTGAAGCTTTCTTT
clone size: .; J gene: TRBJ2-7; D gene: .; V gene: TRBV7-9; CDR3 protein: CASSATRQASYEQYF; CDR3 DNA: TGTGCCAGCAGCGCCACCCGACAGGCCTCCTACGAGCAGTACTTC
clone size: .; J gene: TRBJ2-1; D gene: .; V gene: TRBV28; CDR3 protein: CASSPGPYNEQFF; CDR3 DNA: TGTGCCAGCAGTCCGGGACCATACAATGAGCAGTTCTTC
clone size: .; J gene: TRBJ1-2; D gene: .; V gene: TRBV4-2; CDR3 protein: CASSPPTVDSAYGYTF; CDR3 DNA: TGTGCCAGCAGCCCCCCAACGGTTGACAGTGCCTATGGCTACACCTTC
clone size: few; J gene: TRBJ1-4; D gene: .; V gene: TRBV7-2; CDR3 protein: CASSLGGAVGKLFF; CDR3 DNA: TGTGCCAGCAGCTTAGGGGGGGCGGTTGGAAAACTGTTTTTT
clone size: .; J gene: TRBJ2-1; D gene: .; V gene: TRBV15; CDR3 protein: CATSRAGPPYNEQFF; CDR3 DNA: TGTGCCACCAGCAGAGCAGGACCACCTTACAATGAGCAGTTCTTC
clone size: .; J gene: TRBJ1-3; D gene: .; V gene: TRBV7-9; CDR3 protein: CASSSGAGNTIYF; CDR3 DNA: TGTGCCAGCAGCTCCGGGGCCGGGAACACCATATATTTT
clone size: .; J gene: TRBJ1-5; D gene: .; V gene: TRBV7-9; CDR3 protein: CASSTGGLYDQHF; CDR3 DNA: TGTGCCAGCAGCACCGGGGGGCTGTATGACCAGCATTTT
clone size: .; J gene: TRBJ2-1; D gene: TRBD2; V gene: TRBV9; CDR3 protein: CASSVGTSGPYNEQFF; CDR3 DNA: TGTGCCAGCAGCGTAGGAACTAGCGGGCCTTACAATGAGCAGTTCTTC
clone size: .; J gene: TRBJ1-3; D gene: .; V gene: TRBV6-5; CDR3 protein: CASSPYSSGNTIYF; CDR3 DNA: TGTGCCAGCAGCCCATACAGCTCTGGAAACACCATATATTTT
clone size: .; J gene: TRBJ2-3; D gene: .; V gene: TRBV2; CDR3 protein: CAREQGPSTDTQYF; CDR3 DNA: TGTGCCAGGGAGCAGGGGCCGAGCACAGATACGCAGTATTTT
clone size: once; J gene: TRBJ1-1; D gene: .; V gene: TRBV6-2/TRBV6-3; CDR3 protein: CASSYYDSTEAFF; CDR3 DNA: TGTGCCAGCAGTTACTACGACAGCACTGAAGCTTTCTTT
clone size: few; J gene: TRBJ2-3; D gene: .; V gene: TRBV7-2; CDR3 protein: CASSARFPSTDTQYF; CDR3 DNA: TGTGCCAGCAGCGCCCGGTTTCCTAGCACAGATACGCAGTATTTT
clone size: .; J gene: TRBJ2-2; D gene: .; V gene: TRBV27; CDR3 protein: CASSYNTGELFF; CDR3 DNA: TGTGCCAGCAGTTACAACACCGGGGAGCTGTTTTTT
clone size: .; J gene: TRBJ1-5; D gene: TRBD1; V gene: TRBV19; CDR3 protein: CASSSTGGQPQHF; CDR3 DNA: TGTGCCAGTAGTTCGACAGGGGGTCAGCCCCAGCATTTT
clone size: .; J gene: TRBJ2-1; D gene: TRBD2; V gene: TRBV7-2; CDR3 protein: CASSPQFWGGMDEQFF; CDR3 DNA: TGTGCCAGCAGCCCGCAGTTCTGGGGGGGGATGGATGAGCAGTTCTTC
clone size: .; J gene: TRBJ1-6; D gene: .; V gene: TRBV18; CDR3 protein: CASSPRDAWSNSPLHF; CDR3 DNA: TGTGCCAGCTCACCTAGGGACGCGTGGAGTAATTCACCCCTCCACTTT
clone size: .; J gene: TRBJ1-4; D gene: .; V gene: TRBV27; CDR3 protein: CASSPRTIRGEKLFF; CDR3 DNA: TGTGCCAGCAGTCCACGGACAATCCGAGGGGAAAAACTGTTTTTT
clone size: .; J gene: TRBJ1-1; D gene: .; V gene: TRBV7-9; CDR3 protein: CASSPPIWRMNTEAFF; CDR3 DNA: TGTGCCAGCAGCCCGCCCATCTGGCGCATGAACACTGAAGCTTTCTTT
clone size: few; J gene: TRBJ1-1; D gene: .; V gene: TRBV5-1; CDR3 protein: CASSLYPSDRPNTEAFF; CDR3 DNA: TGCGCCAGCAGCTTATATCCCTCTGACAGACCGAACACTGAAGCTTTCTTT
clone size: .; J gene: TRBJ2-3; D gene: .; V gene: TRBV12-3/TRBV12-4; CDR3 protein: CASSGASNTQYF; CDR3 DNA: TGTGCCAGCAGCGGGGCGAGTAATACGCAGTATTTT
clone size: .; J gene: TRBJ2-2; D gene: .; V gene: TRBV18; CDR3 protein: CASSRLNRRGNTGELFF; CDR3 DNA: TGTGCCAGCTCACGACTCAACCGCAGGGGAAACACCGGGGAGCTGTTTTTT
clone size: .; J gene: TRBJ2-7; D gene: .; V gene: TRBV21-1; CDR3 protein: CASGSGSSSYEQYF; CDR3 DNA: TGTGCCAGCGGCAGCGGGAGCAGCTCCTACGAGCAGTACTTC